The sequence of this TCR beta chain was determined in a study of cytomegalovirus exposure and HLA in healthy donors. The CDR3 contains 13 residues. CDR1 and CDR2 from the germline V gene are SGHTA and FQGTGA. Trimming took off 5 bases at V and 8 bases at J, with 13 bases between the two ends. The PCR made use of 60 Vbeta and 13 Jbeta primers. The assay was immunoSEQ multiplex PCR, and TCRdb's table has in-frame clones only and misses some. The top ten hold 3.5% to 4.5% of the sample, which has some 180,000 clones, 77% seen once. Concerning this clone itself: Its antigen is not known.

All donors participated as healthy donors of bone marrow. Whole-study results and caveats: Later genetic work tied a missense DCLRE1C variant to beta-chain V and J trimming. Some public TCRs appeared in many individuals, while most sequences were rare. In a later analysis, most CMV-associated TCR beta chains appeared HLA-restricted.

Material: PBMCs. The V call is TRBV7-3, the J call TRBJ2-1; D may be TRBD2 (5 bases). This clonotype was sampled from a woman aged 60-75 years in good health and CMV-seropositive. The CDR3 DNA follows: TGTGCCAGCAGCCAATCACTAGAGCATGAGCAGTTCTTC. Its protein product is CASSQSLEHEQFF.